These 9 T cell receptor beta chains were all obtained from the same sample, sequenced in a study of blood T cell repertoires in COVID-19. Some clones are missing from TCRdb's copy, which holds only in-frame ones; the method was immunoSEQ multiplex PCR. The table shows 80,000 to 85,000 clones, with under 85% occurring only once. The sample taken for sequencing was peripheral blood. The receptors derive from a human donor in a cohort sampled during active COVID-19.

CDR3 nucleotides: TGTGCCAGCAGCCAGGGTTTAGCTGAAGCTTTCTTT. The encoded protein is CASSQGLAEAFF. The chain joins TRBV2 to TRBJ1-1; possible D gene TRBD1, 5 bases. CDR1 is SNHLY, CDR2 FYNNEI, per germline. Deletions cut 6 bases from V and 6 bases from J, with 11 bases between. The CDR3 loop spans 12 amino acids.

This chain connects TRBV18 to TRBJ1-1; 7 bases line up with TRBD1. The trim removed 5 bases at V and 5 bases at J, leaving 8 bases unmatched. CDR1 KGHSH and CDR2 LQKENI come from the germline V gene. The CDR3 sequence is 14 residues long. The DNA for the CDR3 is TGTGCCAGCTCAAAGAAGGGGGACAGAACTGAAGCTTTCTTT. This encodes CASSKKGDRTEAFF.

The chain joins TRBV6-5 to TRBJ1-2, with no clear D. Trimming shortened V by 2 bases and J by 4 bases, and 11 bases separated the two germline ends. Germline lookup yields CDR1 MNHEY and CDR2 SVGAGI. This CDR3 region has 14 residues. CDR3 sequence: CASSYRRGPYGYTF. In DNA form, the CDR3 reads TGTGCCAGCAGTTACCGGAGAGGGCCCTATGGCTACACCTTC.

This clone was detected only a few times. The chain is built from TRBV7-3 and TRBJ2-1, with TRBD1 identical over 10 bases. CDR1 is SGHTA and CDR2 is FQGTGA in the germline V gene. The CDR3 runs to 15 residues. J lost 3 bases, V lost 5 bases, and 4 bases had no gene match. The CDR3 coding sequence is TGTGCCAGCAGCCGACAGGGGGCTGGCTACAATGAGCAGTTCTTC. It specifies CASSRQGAGYNEQFF. Filled out from reference TRBV7-3 and TRBJ2-1, the complete variable domain reads GAGVSQTPSNKVTEKGKYVELRCDPISGHTALYWYRQSLGQGPEFLIYFQGTGAADDSGLPNDRFFAVRPEGSVSTLKIQRTERGDSAVYLCASSRQGAGYNEQFFGPGTRLTVL.

This clone came up a few times. V usage is TRBV7-3 and J usage is TRBJ2-1; TRBD1 might be the D (6 bases). The CDR3 contains 14 residues. The germline CDR1 and CDR2 sequences are SGHTA and FQGTGA. V lost 1 base and J lost 5, with 9 bases in between. The CDR3 is CASSLSPGDNEQFF. The CDR3 coding sequence is TGTGCCAGCAGCTTAAGTCCAGGGGACAATGAGCAGTTCTTC.

The chain employs TRBV4-2 and TRBJ2-3, with D tentatively TRBD2 (7 bases). Germline V gene lookup returns CDR1 LGHNA and CDR2 YNFKEQ. V lost 3 bases to trimming and J lost 4 bases, with 14 bases between them. This CDR3 region has 15 residues. CDR3 in amino acids: CASSQRGGPADTQYF. The DNA for the CDR3 is TGTGCCAGCAGCCAGAGGGGGGGGCCCGCAGATACGCAGTATTTT.

V and J are TRBV19 and TRBJ2-6; D gene unclear. V lost 6 bases to trimming and J lost 0 bases, with 9 bases between them. The CDR3 is 15 amino acids. CDR1 LNHDA and CDR2 SQIVND come from the germline V gene (reference sequence). The CDR3 reads CASSPVGSGANVLTF. The CDR3 bases are TGTGCCAGTAGCCCGGTCGGCTCTGGGGCCAACGTCCTGACTTTC.

This sequence joins TRBV2 and TRBJ2-5; TRBD2 agrees at 7 bases. The CDR3 spans 13 residues. From germline, CDR1 is SNHLY and CDR2 FYNNEI. The V segment lost 7 bases and the J segment 0 bases; nucleotides outside the gene matches: 2. CDR3 sequence (DNA): TGTGCCAGCATGGGGGGGAACCAAGAGACCCAGTACTTC. Translated, it gives CASMGGNQETQYF.

This clone was found once. This chain connects TRBV5-4 to TRBJ1-2; D is possibly TRBD1 (5 bases). The germline V gene encodes CDR1 SGHNT and CDR2 YYREEE (reference sequence). This CDR3 spans 13 amino acids. Trimming removed 3 bases at V and 1 base at J, with 7 bases between. The CDR3 here is CASSSTVNYGYTF. CDR3 in DNA: TGTGCCAGCAGCTCGACAGTTAACTATGGCTACACCTTC.